The rows below give T cell receptor beta chains drawn from one sample of a study of shared clonotypes between healthy human individuals. Profiling relied on immunoSEQ multiplex PCR, and the TCRdb table lists in-frame clones only, not all of them. The sample has about 610,000 clones; 95% to 98% are singletons. Sequencing was done on a sample of naive CD4+ T cells sorted from blood. All receptors come from a woman younger than 45 in good health. Both conserved end residues are part of each CDR3. The D gene is left open where the match is weak. The size of a clone is reported for some rows only, either as once, few or many, or as a class for expanded clones.

d_gene,v_gene,j_gene,abundance,CDR3nt,CDR3aa
-,TRBV7-9,TRBJ2-7,once,TGTGCCAGCAGCTCCAACCCGCCCCGGCAGTACTTC,CASSSNPPRQYF
TRBD2,TRBV11-2,TRBJ2-7,-,TGTGCCAGCAATACTAGAGGGGGACTAGCGGGAGGAAGTGGCTACGAGCAGTACTTC,CASNTRGGLAGGSGYEQYF
TRBD2,TRBV5-1,TRBJ2-7,-,TGCGCCAGCAGCTTGACTAGCGGGGCGTCTGGGGAGCAGTACTTC,CASSLTSGASGEQYF
-,TRBV29-1,TRBJ1-3,-,TGCAGCGTTGCAGGGAACGGAAACACCATATATTTT,CSVAGNGNTIYF
TRBD2,TRBV28,TRBJ2-5,-,TGTGCCAGCAGACCCGGACTAGCGGTAGAGACCCAGTACTTC,CASRPGLAVETQYF
TRBD2,TRBV10-3,TRBJ2-1,-,TGTGCCATCAGTGAGGGGCGGGGGAGCTCCTACAATGAGCAGTTCTTC,CAISEGRGSSYNEQFF
-,TRBV19,TRBJ1-1,-,TGTGCCAGTAGTATACTCGACAGGAACACTGAAGCTTTCTTT,CASSILDRNTEAFF
TRBD1,TRBV6-5,TRBJ1-2,-,TGTGCCAGCAGTACAACAGGGGGGGGTATTTATGGCTACACCTTC,CASSTTGGGIYGYTF
TRBD2,TRBV11-2,TRBJ2-1,-,TGTGCCAGCAGCTCAAGAGCGGGGCGCTCCTACAATGAGCAGTTCTTC,CASSSRAGRSYNEQFF
TRBD2,TRBV29-1,TRBJ2-7,-,TGCAGCGTTGAAACACTAGCGGGAACCTACGAGCAGTACTTC,CSVETLAGTYEQYF
-,TRBV11-2,TRBJ1-2,-,TGTGCCAGCAGCTTAGATCATGGGACTGCTTATGGCTACACCTTC,CASSLDHGTAYGYTF
-,TRBV7-9,TRBJ2-7,-,TGTGCCAGCAGCCCTCAGGGAGAATACGAGCAGTACTTC,CASSPQGEYEQYF
TRBD1,TRBV19,TRBJ1-2,-,TGTGCCAGTAGTCTTACTACCGGGACAGGGCTCGGCTATGGCTACACCTTC,CASSLTTGTGLGYGYTF
TRBD2,TRBV5-1,TRBJ2-1,-,TGCGCCAGCAGCTCGTTCTGGCGGGAGGGGAACAATGAGCAGTTCTTC,CASSSFWREGNNEQFF
-,TRBV28,TRBJ1-1,-,TGTGCCAGCAGTTCCCACACGGAGGGGACTGAAGCTTTCTTT,CASSSHTEGTEAFF
TRBD1,TRBV5-1,TRBJ1-1,once,TGCGCCAGCAGCTTACAGGGGGACACTGAAGCTTTCTTT,CASSLQGDTEAFF
TRBD2,TRBV19,TRBJ2-3,-,TGTGCCAGTAGTTCCGGACTAGCGGGGGGTACAGATACGCAGTATTTT,CASSSGLAGGTDTQYF